This TCR beta chain was sequenced during a study of shared clonotypes between healthy human individuals. The CDR3 runs 14 residues. The germline V gene encodes CDR1 MNHEY and CDR2 SVGAGI. V was clipped by 2 bases and J by 5 bases, with 12 bases between them. The data were produced by immunoSEQ multiplex PCR, yet TCRdb's version contains in-frame clones alone and is incomplete. This sample yields 1,400,000 or so clones, of which 98% are seen a single time; 0.36% belongs to the top ten. Material: naive CD4+ T cells sorted from blood. Regarding subset: CD45RA+ positively selected. The receptor was isolated from a man in his thirties or forties in good health. The rearrangement joins TRBV6-5 to TRBJ1-2; D is undetermined. The CDR3 protein is CASSYGGLQYGYTF. In nucleotides, the CDR3 is TGTGCCAGCAGTTACGGAGGGTTACAATATGGCTACACCTTC.